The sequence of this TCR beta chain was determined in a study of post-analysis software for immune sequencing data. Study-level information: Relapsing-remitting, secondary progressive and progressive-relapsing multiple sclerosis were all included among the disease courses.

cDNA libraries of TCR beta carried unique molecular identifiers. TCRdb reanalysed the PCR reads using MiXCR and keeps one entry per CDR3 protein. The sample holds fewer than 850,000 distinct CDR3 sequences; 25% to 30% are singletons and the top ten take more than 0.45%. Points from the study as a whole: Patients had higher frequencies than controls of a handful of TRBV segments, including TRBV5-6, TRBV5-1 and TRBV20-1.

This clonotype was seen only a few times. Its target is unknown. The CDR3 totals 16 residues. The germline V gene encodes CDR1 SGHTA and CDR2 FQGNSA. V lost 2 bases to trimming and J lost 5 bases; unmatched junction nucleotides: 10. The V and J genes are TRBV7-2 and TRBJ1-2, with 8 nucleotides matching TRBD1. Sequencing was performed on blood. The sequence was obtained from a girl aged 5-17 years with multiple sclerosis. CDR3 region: CASSLTGQAAGYGYTF. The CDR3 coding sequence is TGTGCCAGCAGCTTAACGGGACAGGCCGCGGGATATGGCTACACCTTC. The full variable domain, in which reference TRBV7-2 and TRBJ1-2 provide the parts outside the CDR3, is GAGVSQSPSNKVTEKGKDVELRCDPISGHTALYWYRQSLGQGLEFLIYFQGNSAPDKSGLPSDRFSAERTGGSVSTLTIQRTQQEDSAVYLCASSLTGQAAGYGYTFGSGTRLTVV.